The 3 T cell receptor beta chains below all came from one sample that was sequenced in a study of cytomegalovirus exposure and HLA in healthy donors. TCRdb's copy holds only in-frame clones and misses some; the assay was immunoSEQ multiplex PCR. The sample includes approximately 160,000 clones, roughly nine tenths of them seen just once. The sample was PBMCs. The receptors stem from a woman aged 25 to 39 in good health and CMV-seronegative.

In the case of this clone: Other DNA sequences in the sample encode the same CDR3. CDR3: CASSPGTGQETQYF. The CDR3 DNA follows: TGTGCCAGCAGTCCCGGGACAGGGCAAGAGACCCAGTACTTC. The V gene is TRBV27, the J gene TRBJ2-5, with 9 positions matching TRBD1. This CDR3 contains 14 residues. Germline V CDR1 and CDR2: MNHEY, SMNVEV (reference sequence). J was trimmed by 2 bases and V by 5 bases; bases with no gene match: 3.

This clone has only one observation. The chain joins TRBV19 to TRBJ2-7, with 8 bases that match TRBD2. The ends lost 0 bases at V and 2 bases at J; junction bases unmatched: 3. This CDR3 region has 15 residues. Per the germline V gene, CDR1 is LNHDA and CDR2 is SQIVND (reference sequence). For the CDR3, the DNA is TGTGCCAGTAGTATAGAAACTAGCGGAACCTACGAGCAGTACTTC. Translation gives CASSIETSGTYEQYF.

This clone is a singleton in its sample. The chain uses TRBV4-3 and TRBJ1-5; possibly TRBD1 for D (6 bases). V lost 0 bases and J 2 bases, leaving 14 bases between the germline ends. Germline V gives CDR1 LGHNA, CDR2 YSLEER. The CDR3 runs to 17 residues. CDR3 sequence: CASSQDRHRDGNQPQHF. CDR3 DNA sequence: TGCGCCAGCAGCCAAGATCGTCACAGGGATGGCAATCAGCCCCAGCATTTT.